This TCR beta chain was documented in a study of T cell responses to AZD1222 COVID-19 vaccine (dated by TCRdb to about 2021). For context, the study as a whole: AZD1222 recipients with second doses at about 4 weeks or about 12 weeks were pooled, because spike-specific TCR depth and breadth did not differ between schedules. TCR sequencing covered roughly 230 trial participants: around 210 given two doses of AZD1222 and some 25 given two doses of MenACWY control vaccine. Enrollment into the trials was organized by age into subgroups of 18-55, 56-69 and 70-plus years, and those subgroups contained approximately 160, 26 and 62 TCR-sequenced participants, respectively. What the research found in general, with its limitations: Because no day 14 peak-response samples were available, repertoires were characterized only after the peak T cell response. Conclusions about previously exposed vaccinees were limited because only 6 or 7 AZD1222 recipients were SARS-CoV-2 seropositive at baseline. Nearly half of unique spike-specific TCRs reportedly recognized epitopes outside regions mutated in the B.1.351 and B.1.1.7 variants. The 56-69-year group was small, and its depth increase did not reach significance, likely because of low power. Most participants were white British and females outnumbered males, and the authors suggested that clonal diversity may have been underestimated. The vaccine-associated CD4 TCRs covered the entire spike protein, and the dominant responses fell in regions 160-218 and 743-854. A significant rise in spike-specific TCR breadth and depth was observed after two AZD1222 doses relative to day 0 and relative to MenACWY recipients.

The CDR3 regions of human TCRbeta chains were subjected to immunosequencing. The paper's processing steps were these. TCRs in the repertoires were compared against a reference library of SARS-CoV-2-specific TCRs that had been generated with the MIRA antigen-specificity platform. Breadth was defined as the fraction of unique TCRs that were SARS-CoV-2-associated. Depth was defined as the fraction of total T cells that were SARS-CoV-2-associated. Using the MIRA data, each spike-specific TCR was assigned both to the spike region to which the TCR was reactive and to a CD4 or CD8 class. Log10-transformed breadth and depth values were compared by one-way ANOVA with Sidak's multiple comparisons tests. Drawn from immuneACCESS, this table holds only the in-frame rearrangements with V and J called that TCRdb kept. Clones are partly lost; checked studies trace under half to an unresolved V gene and leave the rest unexplained. From that table come the V and J calls and clone size; the DNA was used to work out D and trimming. Across this sample there are approximately 170,000 clones, with approximately 90% seen only once. The ten top clones hold 6.9% of the sample.

As to this clone: What this receptor recognizes is not known. Base qualities are not recorded, but no much larger clone differs from it by a single base.

The CDR3, cysteine through phenylalanine, is 14 amino acids long. The read is trimmed to its CDR3 DNA, 42 bases read in frame from base 1. According to the germline V gene, CDR1 reads MDHEN and CDR2 reads SYDVKM. Ends trimmed: V by 0 bases, J by 4 bases; bases unmatched to a gene: 0. The sample's time point label is to be understood as: baseline before first vaccination. Vaccinee samples were obtained from the UK trials COV001 and COV002, which included a single-blind randomized controlled phase 2/3 trial of AZD1222 (ChAdOx1 nCoV-19) in healthy adults. Trial participant PBMC samples were collected at day 0 and day 28 after the second dose for TCRbeta chain sequencing.

The sample in question was peripheral blood, obtained on day 0 of AZD1222 vaccination. The origin of this receptor is an adult in good health. The chain is assembled from TRBV28 and TRBJ1-1, with 9 bases in between that match TRBD1. The nucleotide sequence reads TGTGCCAGCAGTTTATGGGGACAGGGCACTGAAGCTTTCTTT. The translation is CASSLWGQGTEAFF.